The clone carrying this TCR beta chain has just a few counts. Its antigen is undetermined. The TCR library protocol was used to attach unique molecular identifiers. These identifiers were attached to individual cDNA molecules. One entry per CDR3 protein, called by TCRdb with MiXCR from the 5' RACE reads. The sample lists about 80,000 distinct CDR3 sequences, approximately 15% occurring once. The data stem from a study of early T cells in non-severe SARS-CoV-2 infection. About the research overall: Unsorted whole blood bulk RNA was sequenced, with unpaired chains. Regarding the study as a whole: VDJdb matching favored anti-spike CD8 responses, missing private and CD4 specificities.

This CDR3 has 14 amino acids. V lost 3 bases, J lost 10 bases, and 18 bases lay in between. The receptor was derived from an adult who was a healthcare worker with PCR-confirmed SARS-CoV-2 infection or an uninfected control (not recorded which). Specimen: whole blood. V gene TRBV12-3 or TRBV12-4 combines with J gene TRBJ1-1, with D possibly TRBD1 on 5 matching bases. CDR3 in amino acids: CASSFRGPELGAFF. CDR3 in DNA: TGTGCCAGCAGTTTTAGGGGACCCGAACTGGGAGCTTTCTTT.